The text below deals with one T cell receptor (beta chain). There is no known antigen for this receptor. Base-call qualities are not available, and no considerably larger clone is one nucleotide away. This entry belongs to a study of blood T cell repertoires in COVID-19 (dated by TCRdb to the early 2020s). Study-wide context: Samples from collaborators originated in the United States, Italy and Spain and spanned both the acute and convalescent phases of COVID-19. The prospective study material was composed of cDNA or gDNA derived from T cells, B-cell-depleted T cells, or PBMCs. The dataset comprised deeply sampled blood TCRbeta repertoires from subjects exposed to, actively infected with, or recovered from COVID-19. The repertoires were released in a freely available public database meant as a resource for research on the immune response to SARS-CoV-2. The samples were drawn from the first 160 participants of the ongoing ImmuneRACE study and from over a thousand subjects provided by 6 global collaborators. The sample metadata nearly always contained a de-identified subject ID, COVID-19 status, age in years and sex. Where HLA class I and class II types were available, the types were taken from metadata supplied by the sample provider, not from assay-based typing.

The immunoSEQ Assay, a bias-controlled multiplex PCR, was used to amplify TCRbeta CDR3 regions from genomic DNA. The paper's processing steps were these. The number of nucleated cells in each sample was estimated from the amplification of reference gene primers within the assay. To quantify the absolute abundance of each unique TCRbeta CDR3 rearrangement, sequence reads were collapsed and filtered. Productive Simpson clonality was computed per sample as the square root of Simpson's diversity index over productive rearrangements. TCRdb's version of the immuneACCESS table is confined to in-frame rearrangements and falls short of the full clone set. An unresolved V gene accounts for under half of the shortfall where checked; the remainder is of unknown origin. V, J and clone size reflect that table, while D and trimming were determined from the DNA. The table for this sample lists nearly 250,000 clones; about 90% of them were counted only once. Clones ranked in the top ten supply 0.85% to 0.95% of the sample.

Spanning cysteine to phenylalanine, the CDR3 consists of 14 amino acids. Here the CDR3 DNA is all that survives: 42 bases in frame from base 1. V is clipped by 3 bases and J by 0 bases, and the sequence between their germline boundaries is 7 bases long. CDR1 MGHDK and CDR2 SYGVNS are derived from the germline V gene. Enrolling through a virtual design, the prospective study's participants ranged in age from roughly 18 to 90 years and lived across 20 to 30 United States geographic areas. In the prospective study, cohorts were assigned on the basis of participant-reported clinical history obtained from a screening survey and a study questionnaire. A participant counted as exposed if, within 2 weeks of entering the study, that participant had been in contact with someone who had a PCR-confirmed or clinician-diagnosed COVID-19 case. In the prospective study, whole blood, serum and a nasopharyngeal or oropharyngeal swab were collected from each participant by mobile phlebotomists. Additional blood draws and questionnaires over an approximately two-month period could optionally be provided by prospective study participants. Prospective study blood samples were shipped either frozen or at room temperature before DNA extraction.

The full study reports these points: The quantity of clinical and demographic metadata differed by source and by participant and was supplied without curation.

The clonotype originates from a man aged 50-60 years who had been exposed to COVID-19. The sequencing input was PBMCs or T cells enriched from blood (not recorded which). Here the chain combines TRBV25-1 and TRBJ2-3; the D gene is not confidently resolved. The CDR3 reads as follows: CASSDPVSTDTQYF. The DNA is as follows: TGTGCCAGCAGTGACCCCGTTAGCACAGATACGCAGTATTTT.